Following are 12 T cell receptor beta chains from one sample sequenced in a study of blood T cell repertoires in COVID-19. Profiling relied on immunoSEQ multiplex PCR, and the TCRdb table lists in-frame clones only, not all of them. The data contain fewer than 200,000 clones, around 83% of them singletons. Sample: peripheral blood. The receptor set was obtained from a woman in her sixties or seventies who had recovered from COVID-19.

The chain joins TRBV15 to TRBJ1-3, with 7 nucleotides matching TRBD1. V was pared by 3 bases and J by 8 bases, with 7 bases of the junction left unmatched. CDR3 length: 14 amino acids. Germline V gene data show CDR1 as LNHNV and CDR2 as YYDKDF (reference sequence). CDR3 DNA sequence: TGTGCCACCAGCAGGACAGGGCTTGTTGACACCATATATTTT. Translating it yields CATSRTGLVDTIYF.

The chain carries TRBV5-6 and TRBJ1-2; no clear D. The CDR3 is 12 residues long. Germline assignment: CDR1 SGHDT and CDR2 YYEEEE. Between the trimmed V and J ends, which lost 1 base and 3 bases, there was a span of 4 bases. The chain's CDR3 is CASSLYHYGYTF. The CDR3 region has the DNA TGTGCCAGCAGCTTGTATCACTATGGCTACACCTTC.

The gene calls are TRBV19 and TRBJ1-3; D is uncertain. Germline values: CDR1 LNHDA, CDR2 SQIVND (reference sequence). The CDR3 length is 13 residues. V was clipped by 6 bases and J by 1 base, with 7 bases between them. The CDR3 coding sequence is TGTGCCAGTAGCCCGGGGTCTGGAAACACCATATATTTT. Translation: CASSPGSGNTIYF.

The chain couples TRBV29-1 to TRBJ2-7, with 7 bases aligning to TRBD1. J gave up 0 bases and V 6 bases, and 11 bases lay outside the gene matches. This CDR3 is 15 amino acids long. The V gene's germline CDR1 is SQVTM and CDR2 ANQGSEA. The DNA for the CDR3 is TGCAGCGTGGGGCACAGGGGTGGTATCTCCTACGAGCAGTACTTC. This translates into CSVGHRGGISYEQYF.

The chain uses TRBV27 and TRBJ2-1, with D unclear. The germline CDR1 and CDR2 sequences are MNHEY and SMNVEV (reference sequence). Deletions cut 6 bases from V and 7 bases from J, with 16 bases between. The CDR3 spans 14 residues. The CDR3 DNA reads as TGTGCCAGCAGCCCCGCAGGTAGAAGGAATGAGCAGTTCTTC. Its protein is CASSPAGRRNEQFF.

J is TRBJ1-6 and V is TRBV30; 8 nucleotides match TRBD1. Germline-derived CDR1 and CDR2 are GTSNPN and SVGIG (reference sequence). The CDR3 is made up of 12 amino acids. V was clipped by 8 bases and J by 7 bases; unmatched bases: 4. The CDR3, as DNA: TGTGCCGATGGACAGGGAAATTCACCCCTCCACTTT. Its protein is CADGQGNSPLHF.

The chain employs TRBV7-2 and TRBJ2-3; TRBD2 might be the D (5 bases). Deletions cut 5 bases from V and 4 bases from J, with 13 bases between. This CDR3 region has 14 residues. Germline V gives CDR1 SGHTA, CDR2 FQGNSA. The CDR3 DNA follows: TGTGCCAGCAGCCGCGGACTCCGGCCAGATACGCAGTATTTT. Encoded protein: CASSRGLRPDTQYF.

The rearrangement links TRBV19 to TRBJ1-1; D is uncertain. The length of the CDR3 is 14 residues. Trimming cost V 3 bases and J 4 bases, with 12 bases left between them. Germline lookup yields CDR1 LNHDA and CDR2 SQIVND (reference sequence). The CDR3: CASSIPFRFTEAFF. CDR3 DNA: TGTGCCAGTAGTATCCCTTTCCGGTTCACTGAAGCTTTCTTT.

The chain is built from TRBV6-5 and TRBJ1-2; 10 bases are a match to TRBD1. V lost 10 bases, J lost 3 bases, and 8 bases stayed unmatched. This CDR3 comprises 14 residues. Germline lookup yields CDR1 MNHEY and CDR2 SVGAGI. CDR3 region: CAMSPGTGDYGYTF. CDR3 sequence (DNA): TGTGCCATGAGTCCCGGGACAGGGGACTATGGCTACACCTTC.

The rearrangement links TRBV9 to TRBJ2-1; 15 bases are a match to TRBD2. The CDR3 spans 19 residues. Unmatched junction bases numbered 12, after V lost 3 bases and J lost 5 bases. The V gene's germline CDR1 is SGDLS and CDR2 YYNGEE. CDR3 sequence (DNA): TGTGCCAGCAGCGCCGGCCGGACTAGCGGGAGGGCCAGAAACAATGAGCAGTTCTTC. Its protein is CASSAGRTSGRARNNEQFF.

J is TRBJ2-7 and V is TRBV24-1; TRBD1 might be the D (6 bases). This CDR3 has 23 residues. The V end was cut by 4 bases, the J end by 7 bases, with 43 bases between. Germline CDR1 reads KGHDR; CDR2 reads SFDVKD. The CDR3: CATSEQPGPVVGASGGGTLEQYF. The CDR3 bases are TGTGCCACCAGTGAACAGCCGGGGCCAGTTGTGGGGGCCAGTGGAGGCGGTACGTTGGAGCAGTACTTC.

This CDR3 reads CASSQDAAPDRVSYTF. The CDR3 region has the DNA TGTGCCAGCAGCCAAGATGCCGCCCCGGACAGGGTAAGCTACACCTTC. This sequence joins TRBV3-1 (or the pseudogene TRBV3-2) and TRBJ1-2, with 8 bases that match TRBD1. V lost 0 bases to trimming and J lost 9 bases; unmatched junction nucleotides: 12. CDR3 length: 16 amino acids. Germline lookup yields CDR1 LGHDT and CDR2 YNNKEL (reference sequence).